Each of the 14 T cell receptor beta chains below was sequenced from the same sample in a study of regulatory T cells in long-lasting Graves disease. This sample's time point: persistent/refractory GD, antithyroid drugs over 5 years with positive TRAb. There was RNA extracted from PBMCs, and the TCR library was made from it. Arm-PCR of CDR3 regions with iRepertoire HTBI primers generated TCR beta libraries. Each CDR3 protein gets one entry after TCRdb re-called the multiplex PCR reads with MiXCR. In the table there are around 400,000 distinct CDR3 sequences, over 20% of which are singletons. The sample in question was peripheral blood mononuclear cells (PBMCs), obtained when the disease was refractory, from a patient treated with antithyroid drugs. These TCRs come from a female donor with Graves disease.

This clonotype was observed at least ten times. The V and J genes are TRBV27 and TRBJ2-7; D might be TRBD2 (6 bases). V was clipped by 6 bases and J by 0 bases, with 18 bases between them. There are 16 residues in the CDR3. Per germline, CDR1 MNHEY and CDR2 SMNVEV (reference sequence). CDR3 sequence (DNA): TGTGCCAGCAGCCCTAGTTTAGCGGTATACTCCTACGAGCAGTACTTC. Protein sequence: CASSPSLAVYSYEQYF.

There are many counts of this clonotype. The genes are TRBV30 and TRBJ1-1; TRBD1 might be the D (5 bases). Looked up from germline, CDR1 is GTSNPN and CDR2 is SVGIG (reference sequence). The V end was cut by 0 bases, the J end by 7 bases, with 18 bases between. The CDR3 loop spans 15 amino acids. The DNA of the CDR3 is TGTGCCTGGAGTGTACGGGGGTTAGTGGTCCTTGAAGCTTTCTTT. The encoded protein is CAWSVRGLVVLEAFF. Full variable domain (rest looked up from reference TRBV30 and TRBJ1-1): SQTIHQWPATLVQPVGSPLSLECTVEGTSNPNLYWYRQAAGRGLQLLFYSVGIGQISSEVPQNLSASRPQDRQFILSSKKLLLSDSGFYLCAWSVRGLVVLEAFFGQGTRLTVV.

A few counts support this clonotype. Here the CDR3 reads CASSQGLAAQQFF. CDR3 coding DNA: TGTGCCAGCAGCCAGGGACTAGCGGCCCAGCAGTTCTTC. V is TRBV7-6 and J is TRBJ2-1; 11 bases agree with TRBD2. Unmatched junction bases numbered 5, after V lost 5 bases and J lost 11 bases. Germline CDR1 is SGHVS and CDR2 is FNYEAQ. CDR3 length: 13 amino acids.

This clonotype was found a few times. The chain is built from TRBV20-1 and TRBJ2-7; 7 bases fit TRBD2. Losses at the gene ends were 3 bases for V and 0 bases for J; bases not matched to a gene: 5. This CDR3 is 14 amino acids long. Germline lookup yields CDR1 DFQATT and CDR2 SNEGSKA (reference sequence). In DNA, the CDR3 is TGCAGTGCTAGTCCTAGCGGTACCTCCTACGAGCAGTACTTC. The encoded protein is CSASPSGTSYEQYF.

This clonotype was observed a handful of times. The CDR3 loop reads CASSSGLAGIGDIQYF. The CDR3 coding sequence is TGTGCCAGCAGCTCCGGACTAGCGGGAATTGGGGACATTCAGTACTTC. The chain carries TRBV7-9 and TRBJ2-4, with 12 bases fitting TRBD2. The ends lost 4 bases at V and 8 bases at J; junction bases unmatched: 9. Germline-derived CDR1 and CDR2 are SEHNR and FQNEAQ (reference sequence). The CDR3 loop spans 16 amino acids. The entire variable domain, with the rest obtained from reference TRBV7-9 and TRBJ2-4, is as follows: DTGVSQNPRHKITKRGQNVTFRCDPISEHNRLYWYRQTLGQGPEFLTYFQNEAQLEKSRLLSDRFSAERPKGSFSTLEIQRTEQGDSAMYLCASSSGLAGIGDIQYFGAGTRLSVL.

This clonotype has a count of ten or more. The chain has TRBV12-3 or TRBV12-4 and TRBJ1-2; no reliable D call. The CDR3 runs 14 residues. Trimming pared 1 base from V and 3 bases from J, leaving 9 bases between. The CDR3 protein is CASSLDPAYYGYTF. Written as DNA, the CDR3 is TGTGCCAGCAGTTTAGATCCCGCTTACTATGGCTACACCTTC.

This clonotype has more than one count but fewer than ten. The rearrangement joins TRBV5-1 to TRBJ1-5, with TRBD1 matching over 9 bases. The CDR3 covers 15 residues. Germline V gives CDR1 SGHRS, CDR2 YFSETQ. Losses at the gene ends were 0 bases for V and 6 bases for J; bases not matched to a gene: 4. CDR3 residues: CASSLEGTGTQPQHF. The CDR3 region has the DNA TGCGCCAGCAGCTTGGAAGGGACAGGGACTCAGCCCCAGCATTTT.

The sample holds many counts of this clonotype. The CDR3 here is CASSQIGGGNTEAFF. CDR3 nucleotides: TGTGCCAGCAGTCAAATCGGGGGAGGGAACACTGAAGCTTTCTTT. The V gene is TRBV27, the J gene TRBJ1-1, with a possible D match to TRBD1 (5 bases). Germline V gene data show CDR1 as MNHEY and CDR2 as SMNVEV (reference sequence). V lost 5 bases to trimming and J lost 1 base, with 14 bases between them. The length of the CDR3 is 15 residues.

This rearrangement joins TRBV7-9 to TRBJ1-1, with TRBD1 as a possible D gene (6 bases). Germline V gene lookup returns CDR1 SEHNR and CDR2 FQNEAQ (reference sequence). The V gene lost 5 bases and the J gene lost 5 bases, with 21 bases spanning the gap. The CDR3 spans 16 residues. The CDR3 nucleotides read TGTGCCAGCAGCCCCATCGCAGGGGTAATAAGTACTGAAGCTTTCTTT. Encoded protein: CASSPIAGVISTEAFF.

The chain carries TRBV28 and TRBJ1-5; TRBD1 agrees at 11 bases. The CDR3 extends over 15 amino acids. V lost 8 bases, J lost 4 bases, and 7 bases stayed unmatched. Germline V gives CDR1 MDHEN, CDR2 SYDVKM. The CDR3 here is CASDGQGAPNQPQHF. The CDR3 region has the DNA TGTGCCAGCGACGGACAGGGGGCACCAAATCAGCCCCAGCATTTT.

The chain couples TRBV20-1 to TRBJ1-2, with no clear D. This CDR3 has 12 residues. The V and J ends lost 1 base and 3 bases respectively, with 6 bases between them. CDR1 and CDR2 from the germline V gene are DFQATT and SNEGSKA (reference sequence). CDR3 in amino acids: CSARAVDYGYTF. The CDR3 DNA reads TGCAGTGCTAGAGCTGTTGACTATGGCTACACCTTC.

This clonotype was picked up a small number of times. The chain couples TRBV7-9 to TRBJ1-4; 7 bases match TRBD1. The CDR3 runs 14 residues. Per the germline V gene, CDR1 is SEHNR and CDR2 is FQNEAQ (reference sequence). V dropped 5 bases and J dropped 6; count of bases not matched to a gene: 6. The CDR3, as DNA: TGTGCCAGCAGCACCGGGACAGTCTATGAAAAACTGTTTTTT. This codes for CASSTGTVYEKLFF.

The chain links TRBV27 to TRBJ2-7; D perhaps matches TRBD2 (6 bases). Germline loops: CDR1 MNHEY, CDR2 SMNVEV (reference sequence). The germline V and J ends were trimmed by 5 bases and 0 bases, with 11 bases remaining between them. The CDR3 loop spans 14 amino acids. CDR3 loop: CASSPPGVSYEQYF. CDR3 DNA sequence: TGTGCCAGCAGTCCCCCGGGAGTCTCCTACGAGCAGTACTTC.

This clonotype was picked up a small number of times. The chain joins TRBV20-1 to TRBJ1-2; D ambiguous. V shed 1 base and J shed 11 bases, with 17 bases lying between them. The CDR3 runs 13 residues. CDR1 and CDR2 from the germline V gene are DFQATT and SNEGSKA (reference sequence). CDR3 sequence (DNA): TGCAGTGCTAGAGGCGTCGGAGAGGGCCTATACACCTTC. Translation: CSARGVGEGLYTF.